Listed below are T cell receptor beta chains from one sample, sequenced in a study of T cell clonotyping in hematopoietic cell transplantation. The assay was immunoSEQ multiplex PCR, and TCRdb's table has in-frame clones only and misses some. Counted here are 75,000 to 95,000 clones, almost 97% occurring once; the ten biggest clones make up around 1.5%. The sample here was peripheral blood mononuclear cells, taken before stem cell transplant. The source of these receptors is a woman in her forties or fifties with acute myeloid leukemia. Some clones in this sample may be carry-over from other donors' samples. The conserved cysteine and the conserved F or W are not part of the CDR3 here. The order of the fields is V gene, clone size, J gene, CDR3 length, CDR3 protein. Clone size is not always given. Where it is, it says once, few, many or a class for expanded clones.

V: TRBV4-1; size: .; J: TRBJ1-2; length: 13; CDR3: ASSQEGARVHGYT
V: TRBV4-1; size: .; J: TRBJ1-2; length: 13; CDR3: ASSQSTAYNYGYT
V: TRBV28; size: .; J: TRBJ2-3; length: 16; CDR3: ASSFFFDQGVSTDTQY
V: TRBV6-1; size: .; J: TRBJ1-5; length: 13; CDR3: ASTRGEVGNQPQH
V: TRBV2; size: .; J: TRBJ2-5; length: 16; CDR3: AGKTGLAGGSYQETQY
V: TRBV6-5; size: .; J: TRBJ1-2; length: 13; CDR3: ASRGQGVANYGYT
V: TRBV28; size: .; J: TRBJ1-5; length: 13; CDR3: ASLTPRTGNQPQH
V: TRBV10-3; size: .; J: TRBJ2-5; length: 13; CDR3: AISEPGALAETQY
V: TRBV2; size: .; J: TRBJ2-2; length: 13; CDR3: ASSEVGGPTGELF
V: TRBV2; size: .; J: TRBJ1-5; length: 13; CDR3: ASSEVGQGNQPQH
V: TRBV5-6; size: .; J: TRBJ1-2; length: 14; CDR3: ASSLDRGATSYGYT
V: TRBV11-2; size: .; J: TRBJ1-3; length: 12; CDR3: ASSSRDTLNTIY
V: TRBV9; size: .; J: TRBJ1-4; length: 14; CDR3: ASSVGHRATNEKLF
V: TRBV6-6; size: .; J: TRBJ1-5; length: 14; CDR3: ASSYWGQGASQPQH
V: TRBV6-1; size: .; J: TRBJ1-2; length: 12; CDR3: ASTQRSGGYGYT
V: TRBV5-6; size: .; J: TRBJ1-6; length: 13; CDR3: ASSWTDRNNSPLH
V: TRBV5-1; size: .; J: TRBJ2-2; length: 16; CDR3: ASSGGSGQASNTGELF
V: TRBV27; size: .; J: TRBJ1-2; length: 15; CDR3: ASSFRTGPLRTDGYT
V: TRBV4-2; size: .; J: TRBJ2-7; length: 16; CDR3: ASSQGPIRTSGGDEQY
V: TRBV10-3; size: .; J: TRBJ2-1; length: 12; CDR3: AISDSTPYNEQF
V: TRBV30; size: once; J: TRBJ2-5; length: 10; CDR3: AWSRQGETQY
V: TRBV28; size: .; J: TRBJ1-1; length: 14; CDR3: ASSPSGRRMNTEAF
V: TRBV5-1; size: .; J: TRBJ1-2; length: 10; CDR3: ASSDSRYGYT
V: TRBV5-8; size: .; J: TRBJ2-7; length: 12; CDR3: ASSLGQGSYEQY
V: TRBV6-1; size: .; J: TRBJ2-7; length: 12; CDR3: ASSEFWSDYEQY
V: TRBV4-1; size: .; J: TRBJ2-7; length: 12; CDR3: ASSWGQGTYEQY
V: TRBV2; size: .; J: TRBJ1-1; length: 11; CDR3: ASSSTGLTEAF